This paragraph covers one T cell receptor (beta chain) sequence. The antigen is not known. All patients picked for sequencing had shown, by flow cytometry, an expansion of CD8+CD57+ cells. Each patient carried a diagnosis of severe acquired aplastic anemia. The blood sampling took place in patients who had so far received no therapy. The germline V gene has CDR1 DFQATT and CDR2 SNEGSKA (reference sequence). CDR3 length: 15 residues. The junction had 7 bases not matched to a gene; V was cut back by 6 bases and J by 5 bases. This entry belongs to a study of CD8+CD57+ T cells in acquired aplastic anemia. Overall study context: An average of roughly 3 ug of DNA was obtained from sorted CD4+ and CD8+ cells. Findings of the study overall: CD8+ Simpson's diversity in patients was not significantly different from that in controls.

TCR beta VDJ and CDR3 profiling used genomic DNA as template. Using its own MiXCR run on the reads, TCRdb lists one record per CDR3 protein. The table shows a few hundred thousand distinct CDR3 sequences, with around a third occurring only once. The J gene is TRBJ2-3, the V gene TRBV20-1, with 14 bases aligning to TRBD2. Sequenced input: sorted CD4+, CD8+, or CD8+CD57+ T cells (not recorded which) from PBMCs. The sequence was obtained from a human donor with aplastic anemia. The CDR3 spells CSARLAGGPRDTQYF. The CDR3 DNA is TGCAGTGCAAGACTAGCGGGGGGGCCGAGAGATACGCAGTATTTT.